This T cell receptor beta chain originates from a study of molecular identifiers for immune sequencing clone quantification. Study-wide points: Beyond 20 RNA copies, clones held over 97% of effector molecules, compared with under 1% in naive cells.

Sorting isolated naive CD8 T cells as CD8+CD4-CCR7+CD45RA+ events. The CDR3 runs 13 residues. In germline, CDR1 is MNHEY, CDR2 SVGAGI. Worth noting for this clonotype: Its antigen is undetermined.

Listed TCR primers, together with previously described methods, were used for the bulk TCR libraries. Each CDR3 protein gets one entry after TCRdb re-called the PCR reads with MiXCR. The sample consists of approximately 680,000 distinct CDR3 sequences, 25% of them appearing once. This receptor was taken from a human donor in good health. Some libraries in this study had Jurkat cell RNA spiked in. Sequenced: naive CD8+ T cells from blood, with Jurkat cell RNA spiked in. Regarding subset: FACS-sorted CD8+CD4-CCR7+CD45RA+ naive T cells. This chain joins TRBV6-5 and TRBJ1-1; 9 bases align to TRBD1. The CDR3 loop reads CAKRDRANTEAFF. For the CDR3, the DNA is TGTGCGAAAAGGGACAGGGCAAACACTGAAGCTTTCTTT.